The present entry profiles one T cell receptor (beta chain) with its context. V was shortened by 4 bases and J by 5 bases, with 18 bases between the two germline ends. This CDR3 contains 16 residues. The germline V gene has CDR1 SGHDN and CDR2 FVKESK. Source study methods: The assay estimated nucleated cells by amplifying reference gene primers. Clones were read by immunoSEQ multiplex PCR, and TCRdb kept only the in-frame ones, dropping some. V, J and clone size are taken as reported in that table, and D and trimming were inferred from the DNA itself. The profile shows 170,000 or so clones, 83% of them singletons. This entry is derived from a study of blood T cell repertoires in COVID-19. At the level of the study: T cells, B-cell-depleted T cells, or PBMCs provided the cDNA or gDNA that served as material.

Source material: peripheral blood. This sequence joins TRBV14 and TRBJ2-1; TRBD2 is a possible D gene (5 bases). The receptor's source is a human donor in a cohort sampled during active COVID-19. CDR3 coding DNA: TGTGCCAGCAGCCGGTGGGCGCTCGGGGATGACAATGAGCAGTTCTTC. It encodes CASSRWALGDDNEQFF.